Listed below are T cell receptor beta chains from one sample, sequenced in a study of cytomegalovirus exposure and HLA in healthy donors. Assay: immunoSEQ multiplex PCR; the TCRdb copy retains only in-frame clones and omits some. The sample lists 100,000 or so clones; around four fifths were seen once. The sample was PBMCs. The receptors were sampled from a man aged 35-49 years in good health and CMV-seronegative. CDR3s include the opening cysteine and the closing phenylalanine or tryptophan. The order of the fields is V gene, D gene, clone size, J gene, CDR3 protein, CDR3 DNA. The D gene is left open where the match is weak. Not all rows give a size; the values are once, few, many and, for expanded clones, a class.

TRBV7-9,TRBD1,.,TRBJ2-5,CASSLDAFHGQGETQYF,TGTGCCAGCAGCTTAGACGCTTTTCATGGACAGGGCGAGACCCAGTACTTC
TRBV7-9,.,.,TRBJ2-5,CASSFGTALETQYF,TGTGCCAGCAGCTTCGGGACTGCCCTAGAGACCCAGTACTTC
TRBV30,TRBD1,.,TRBJ1-5,CAWSQWRDSQPQHF,TGTGCCTGGAGTCAGTGGCGGGACAGTCAGCCCCAGCATTTT
TRBV6-6,.,.,TRBJ2-2,CASSYSPRVNTGELFF,TGTGCCAGCAGTTACTCTCCCAGGGTGAACACCGGGGAGCTGTTTTTT
TRBV10-2,TRBD2,.,TRBJ2-5,CASSTSGGALETQYF,TGCGCCAGCAGTACTAGCGGGGGGGCCTTGGAGACCCAGTACTTC
TRBV6-4,.,.,TRBJ1-1,CASSPNGGMNTEAFF,TGTGCCAGCTCACCGAATGGAGGTATGAACACTGAAGCTTTCTTT
TRBV6-6,TRBD1,.,TRBJ2-2,CASSSGQGRTGELFF,TGTGCCAGCAGCTCCGGACAGGGTCGCACCGGGGAGCTGTTTTTT
TRBV13,TRBD2,.,TRBJ2-1,CASSHLSGGTDEQFF,TGTGCCAGCAGTCATCTTAGCGGGGGCACAGATGAGCAGTTCTTC
TRBV19,.,.,TRBJ1-5,CASSWGRVGGYSNQPQHF,TGTGCCAGTAGTTGGGGGAGAGTTGGGGGCTATAGCAATCAGCCCCAGCATTTT
TRBV5-1,TRBD1,once,TRBJ2-5,CASTAGTVYETQYF,TGCGCCAGCACGGCCGGGACAGTCTACGAGACCCAGTACTTC
TRBV2,.,.,TRBJ2-1,CASGEEGASYNEQFF,TGTGCCAGCGGTGAAGAAGGGGCTAGCTACAATGAGCAGTTCTTC
TRBV7-9,TRBD2,.,TRBJ2-5,CASSLVLAGGETQYF,TGTGCCAGCAGCTTAGTCCTAGCGGGGGGAGAGACCCAGTACTTC
TRBV5-1,.,few,TRBJ2-7,CASSQDSLGEQYF,TGCGCCAGCAGCCAGGACTCCCTAGGCGAGCAGTACTTC
TRBV9,TRBD2,.,TRBJ2-5,CASSNGGFGTIQETQYF,TGTGCCAGCAGCAACGGGGGGTTCGGTACGATCCAAGAGACCCAGTACTTC
TRBV9,.,.,TRBJ2-1,CASSLNGGTYNEQFF,TGTGCCAGCAGCCTTAATGGGGGGACCTACAATGAGCAGTTCTTC
TRBV7-2,.,.,TRBJ2-1,CASSPQTSFNEQFF,TGTGCCAGCAGCCCGCAGACTAGTTTCAATGAGCAGTTCTTC
TRBV5-1,.,.,TRBJ1-1,CASSQAVGGTEAFF,TGCGCCAGCAGCCAAGCAGTGGGGGGGACTGAAGCTTTCTTT
TRBV19,TRBD1,.,TRBJ1-2,CASSPPDRGVYGYTF,TGTGCCAGTAGTCCGCCGGACAGGGGGGTCTATGGCTACACCTTC
TRBV27,TRBD2,.,TRBJ2-3,CASSPGTSGGPTMDTQYF,TGTGCCAGCAGTCCTGGTACTAGCGGGGGTCCCACAATGGATACGCAGTATTTT
TRBV15,TRBD1,.,TRBJ1-5,CATSGQGLGNQPQHF,TGTGCCACCAGCGGACAGGGATTGGGCAATCAGCCCCAGCATTTT
TRBV4-1,TRBD1,.,TRBJ2-1,CASSHPGTGESNEQFF,TGCGCCAGCAGCCATCCCGGGACAGGGGAGTCCAATGAGCAGTTCTTC
TRBV9,.,.,TRBJ1-2,CASSVSLAGSYGYTF,TGTGCCAGCAGCGTCTCGTTGGCCGGGAGCTATGGCTACACCTTC
TRBV6-6,.,.,TRBJ1-5,CASSYSSAGNQPQHF,TGTGCCAGCAGTTACTCCTCGGCGGGCAATCAGCCCCAGCATTTT
TRBV5-6,.,.,TRBJ2-7,CASSLGLVVYEQYF,TGTGCCAGCAGCTTGGGCCTAGTGGTCTACGAGCAGTACTTC
TRBV5-1,.,.,TRBJ2-1,CASSYTGSSYNEQFF,TGCGCCAGCAGCTACACGGGGAGCTCCTACAATGAGCAGTTCTTC
TRBV21-1,.,.,TRBJ1-4,CASSITFQGSGMPTNEKLFF,TGTGCCAGCAGTATTACTTTTCAGGGGTCAGGAATGCCAACTAATGAAAAACTGTTTTTT
TRBV5-1,.,.,TRBJ1-1,CASSHGGATEAFF,TGCGCCAGCAGCCATGGAGGGGCCACTGAAGCTTTCTTT
TRBV2,.,.,TRBJ1-1,CASSDSFPVREAFF,TGTGCCAGCAGTGATTCGTTCCCAGTTCGTGAAGCTTTCTTT
TRBV15,TRBD1,.,TRBJ2-7,CATSIARTGLSYEQYF,TGTGCCACCAGCATTGCGCGGACAGGGTTATCCTACGAGCAGTACTTC
TRBV30,TRBD1,few,TRBJ1-2,CAWVIRDRSYYGYTF,TGTGCCTGGGTTATAAGGGACAGGAGCTACTATGGCTACACCTTC
TRBV5-6,.,.,TRBJ2-2,CASSLHGSTGELFF,TGTGCCAGCAGCTTGCACGGTAGCACCGGGGAGCTGTTTTTT
TRBV7-9,TRBD1,.,TRBJ2-7,CASSLVTGTGSWHEQYF,TGTGCCAGCAGCTTGGTTACCGGGACAGGGTCCTGGCACGAGCAGTACTTC
TRBV9,.,.,TRBJ1-1,CASSPDLGGGTEAFF,TGTGCCAGCAGCCCCGACCTTGGGGGAGGCACTGAAGCTTTCTTT
TRBV6-5,.,.,TRBJ2-1,CASSPGGDEQFF,TGTGCCAGCAGCCCCGGAGGCGATGAGCAGTTCTTC
TRBV5-6,.,.,TRBJ1-6,CASSSSESSYNSPLHF,TGTGCCAGCAGCTCTTCGGAGAGCTCCTATAATTCACCCCTCCACTTT
TRBV25-1,.,.,TRBJ2-1,CASSEFGGNEQFF,TGTGCCAGCAGTGAATTCGGGGGCAATGAGCAGTTCTTC
TRBV27,.,.,TRBJ1-5,CASSLGGSNQPQHF,TGTGCCAGCAGTTTGGGAGGTTCCAATCAGCCCCAGCATTTT
TRBV27,.,.,TRBJ2-5,CASSLSGSEYQETQYF,TGTGCCAGCAGTTTATCAGGCAGCGAGTACCAAGAGACCCAGTACTTC
TRBV7-2,.,.,TRBJ2-7,CASSPDYSYEQYF,TGTGCCAGCAGCCCGGACTACTCCTACGAGCAGTACTTC
TRBV7-8,TRBD1,.,TRBJ2-2,CASSFGQGLTGELFF,TGTGCCAGCAGCTTCGGACAGGGTCTCACCGGGGAGCTGTTTTTT
TRBV27,.,.,TRBJ1-5,CASSLVGYSNQPQHF,TGTGCCAGCAGTTTAGTGGGCTATAGCAATCAGCCCCAGCATTTT
TRBV9,.,once,TRBJ2-2,CASSPREQIITGELFF,TGTGCCAGCAGCCCCCGGGAGCAGATTATCACCGGGGAGCTGTTTTTT
TRBV5-4,.,.,TRBJ2-3,CASSRGGDSLTDTQYF,TGTGCCAGCAGCAGAGGGGGGGACTCTCTCACAGATACGCAGTATTTT
TRBV6-6,.,once,TRBJ1-5,CASSQLQAQPQHF,TGTGCCAGCAGTCAATTACAGGCTCAGCCCCAGCATTTT
TRBV5-4,TRBD1,.,TRBJ1-2,CASSFNFGTGGIDTF,TGTGCCAGCAGCTTCAACTTCGGGACAGGGGGTATCGACACCTTC
TRBV19,TRBD2,.,TRBJ2-1,CASSIATGGPGEQFF,TGTGCCAGTAGTATAGCTACGGGGGGGCCCGGTGAGCAGTTCTTC
TRBV11-1,.,.,TRBJ2-7,CASSPYRVSYEQYF,TGTGCCAGCAGCCCATACAGGGTCTCCTACGAGCAGTACTTC
TRBV5-5,.,.,TRBJ1-1,CASSTSSSLNTEAFF,TGTGCCAGCAGCACCAGTTCTTCCTTGAACACTGAAGCTTTCTTT
TRBV13,TRBD1,.,TRBJ2-1,CASSFSWDRGDELNEQFF,TGTGCCAGCAGCTTTTCCTGGGACAGGGGAGATGAGCTTAATGAGCAGTTCTTC
TRBV6-1,.,.,TRBJ1-6,CASSDPSSYNSPLHF,TGTGCCAGCAGTGATCCGAGCTCCTATAATTCACCCCTCCACTTT
TRBV30,TRBD1,once,TRBJ2-1,CAWTGGRNEQFF,TGTGCCTGGACAGGGGGAAGGAATGAGCAGTTCTTC
TRBV4-1,TRBD2,.,TRBJ2-1,CASSQRLADVYNEQFF,TGCGCCAGCAGCCAAAGGCTAGCGGACGTCTACAATGAGCAGTTCTTC